This T cell receptor (beta chain) was obtained from a study of shared clonotypes between healthy human individuals. Some clones are missing from TCRdb's copy, which holds only in-frame ones; the method was immunoSEQ multiplex PCR. The table includes about 2.5 million clones, approximately 90% detected once. As to this clone: Its antigen is not known.

From germline, CDR1 is SGHDN and CDR2 FVKESK. Trimming removed 0 bases from V and 0 bases from J, with 9 bases in between. CDR3 size: 15 residues. Study-wide results and caveats: Clonotypes that were shared across a few donors made up approximately 5% of naive CD4 clonotypes.

Sequencing was performed on naive CD4+ T cells from PBMCs. The subset is: CD45RA+ positively selected. V and J are TRBV14 and TRBJ2-7; D is unclear. This TCR was sampled from a man younger than 35 in good health. Some clones in this sample may be carry-over from other donors' samples. The CDR3 DNA reads as TGTGCCAGCAGCCAAGATACCTGGAGCTCCTACGAGCAGTACTTC. This translates into CASSQDTWSSYEQYF.